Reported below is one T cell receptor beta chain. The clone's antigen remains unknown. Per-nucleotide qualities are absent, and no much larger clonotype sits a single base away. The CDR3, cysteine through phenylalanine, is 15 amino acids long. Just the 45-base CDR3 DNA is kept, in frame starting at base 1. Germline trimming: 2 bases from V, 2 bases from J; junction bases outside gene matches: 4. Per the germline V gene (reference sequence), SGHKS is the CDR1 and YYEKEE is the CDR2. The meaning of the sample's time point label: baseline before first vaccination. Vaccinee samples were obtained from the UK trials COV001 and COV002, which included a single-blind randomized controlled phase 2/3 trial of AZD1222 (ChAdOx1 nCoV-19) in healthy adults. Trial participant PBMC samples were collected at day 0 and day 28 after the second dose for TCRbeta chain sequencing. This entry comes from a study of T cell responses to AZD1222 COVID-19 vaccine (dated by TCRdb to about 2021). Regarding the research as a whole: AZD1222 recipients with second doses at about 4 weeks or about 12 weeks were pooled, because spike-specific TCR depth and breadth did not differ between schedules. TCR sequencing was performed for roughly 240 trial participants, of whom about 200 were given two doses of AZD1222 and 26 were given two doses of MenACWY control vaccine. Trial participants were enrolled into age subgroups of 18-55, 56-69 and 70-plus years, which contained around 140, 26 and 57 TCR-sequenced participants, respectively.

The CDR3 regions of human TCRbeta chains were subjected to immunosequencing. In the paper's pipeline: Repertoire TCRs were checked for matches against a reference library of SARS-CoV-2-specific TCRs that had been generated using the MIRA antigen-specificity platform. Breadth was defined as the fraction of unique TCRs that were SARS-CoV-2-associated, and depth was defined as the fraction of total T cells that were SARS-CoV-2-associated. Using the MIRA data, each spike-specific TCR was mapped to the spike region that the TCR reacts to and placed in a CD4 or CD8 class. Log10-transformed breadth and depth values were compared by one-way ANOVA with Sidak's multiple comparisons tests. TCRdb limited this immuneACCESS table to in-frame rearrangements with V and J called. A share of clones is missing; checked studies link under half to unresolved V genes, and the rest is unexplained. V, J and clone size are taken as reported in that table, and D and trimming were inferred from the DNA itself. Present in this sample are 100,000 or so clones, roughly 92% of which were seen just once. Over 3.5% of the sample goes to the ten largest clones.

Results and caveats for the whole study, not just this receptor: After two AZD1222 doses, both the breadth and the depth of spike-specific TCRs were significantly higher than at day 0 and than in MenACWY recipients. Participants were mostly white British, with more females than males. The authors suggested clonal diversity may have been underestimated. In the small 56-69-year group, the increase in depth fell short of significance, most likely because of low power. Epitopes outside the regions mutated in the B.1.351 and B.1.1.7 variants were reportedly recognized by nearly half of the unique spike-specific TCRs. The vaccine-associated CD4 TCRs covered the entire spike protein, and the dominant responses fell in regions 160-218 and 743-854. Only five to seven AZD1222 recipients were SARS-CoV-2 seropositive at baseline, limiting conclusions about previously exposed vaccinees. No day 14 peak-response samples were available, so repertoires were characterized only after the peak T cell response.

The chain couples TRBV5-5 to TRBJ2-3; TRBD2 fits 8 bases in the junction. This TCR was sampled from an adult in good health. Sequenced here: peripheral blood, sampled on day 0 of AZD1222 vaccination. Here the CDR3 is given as CASSLGGGLTDTQYF. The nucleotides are TGTGCCAGCAGCTTAGGCGGGGGGCTCACAGATACGCAGTATTTT.